Shown below are 27 T cell receptor beta chains from a single sample sequenced in a study of OX40 agonist ivuxolimab in advanced cancers. TCRdb's table, derived via immunoSEQ multiplex PCR, lists solely in-frame clones and lacks some. The data contain 60,000 to 75,000 clones, 87% of them singletons. Sequences were derived from CD4+ or CD8+ T cells sorted from blood, sampled in a trial of the OX40 agonist ivuxolimab. Every receptor here comes from an adult with an advanced solid tumor such as melanoma, head and neck, liver or kidney cancer.

J is TRBJ1-1 and V is TRBV11-2, with D possibly TRBD1 on 5 matching bases. Deletions cut 7 bases from V and 0 bases from J, with 12 bases between. Germline V gene lookup returns CDR1 SGHAT and CDR2 FQNNGV. The CDR3 covers 14 residues. The chain's CDR3 is CASNPGRVNTEAFF. The CDR3, as DNA: TGTGCCAGCAACCCCGGCAGGGTGAACACTGAAGCTTTCTTT.

This clone has just a few counts. The J gene is TRBJ2-2, the V gene TRBV11-2, with 7 bases fitting TRBD1. The CDR3 runs 16 residues. The germline V gene encodes CDR1 SGHAT and CDR2 FQNNGV. V lost 2 bases and J lost 1; bases outside the gene matches: 4. The CDR3 protein is CASSLFRDRNTGELFF. The CDR3 DNA sequence: TGTGCCAGCAGCTTATTCCGGGACAGGAACACCGGGGAGCTGTTTTTT.

The V gene is TRBV5-1, the J gene TRBJ2-5; 7 bases fit TRBD2. The CDR3 sequence is 15 residues long. With 4 bases clipped from V and 5 bases from J, the junction kept 11 bases outside the gene matches. Germline V gene lookup returns CDR1 SGHRS and CDR2 YFSETQ. For the CDR3, the DNA is TGCGCCAGCAGCCCCGGTCCTCCCGGGGGGGAGACCCAGTACTTC. Protein: CASSPGPPGGETQYF.

Here the CDR3 reads CASSSGASAGSYEQYF. The CDR3 coding sequence is TGTGCCAGCAGTTCGGGGGCCTCAGCAGGCTCCTACGAGCAGTACTTC. The V and J genes are TRBV6-5 and TRBJ2-7; D could derive from TRBD1 or TRBD2 (6 bases each). Between the trimmed V and J ends, which lost 4 bases and 0 bases, there was a span of 16 bases. Looked up from germline, CDR1 is MNHEY and CDR2 is SVGAGI. This CDR3 is 16 amino acids long.

The chain combines TRBV5-4 with TRBJ2-1, with TRBD2 identical over 10 bases. V was pared by 6 bases and J by 4 bases, with 10 bases of the junction left unmatched. CDR1 is SGHNT, CDR2 YYREEE, per germline (reference sequence). The CDR3 has 16 residues. The DNA of the CDR3 is TGTGCCAGCACCCATCTGACTAGCGGGTCTTACAATGAGCAGTTCTTC. This translates into CASTHLTSGSYNEQFF. The variable domain in full, completed from reference TRBV5-4 and TRBJ2-1, reads ETGVTQSPTHLIKTRGQQVTLRCSSQSGHNTVSWYQQALGQGPQFIFQYYREEENGRGNFPPRFSGLQFPNYSSELNVNALELDDSALYLCASTHLTSGSYNEQFFGPGTRLTVL.

This chain links TRBV7-2 with TRBJ1-2; perhaps TRBD1 as D (5 bases). This CDR3 region has 17 residues. V was trimmed by 2 bases and J by 2 bases, leaving 18 bases between them. Germline values: CDR1 SGHTA, CDR2 FQGNSA. CDR3 amino acids: CASSLPLRDSSNYGYTF. CDR3 DNA: TGTGCCAGCAGCTTACCCCTCCGAGACAGTTCCAACTATGGCTACACCTTC.

V usage is TRBV9 and J usage is TRBJ2-1; D remains ambiguous. The germline V gene has CDR1 SGDLS and CDR2 YYNGEE. The CDR3 has 10 residues. The V end lost 7 bases, the J end lost 6 bases, and 5 bases lay between the germline ends. CDR3 loop: CASGSNEQFF. CDR3 nucleotide sequence: TGTGCCAGCGGAAGCAATGAGCAGTTCTTC.

The rearrangement joins TRBV5-4 to TRBJ1-2; 7 nucleotides match TRBD1. This CDR3 region has 15 residues. The germline gives CDR1 SGHNT, CDR2 YYREEE (reference sequence). J was trimmed by 5 bases and V by 0 bases; bases with no gene match: 7. CDR3 coding DNA: TGTGCCAGCAGCTTGGCGGCAGGGGGTGGGTATGGCTACACCTTC. Translated: CASSLAAGGGYGYTF.

The chain carries TRBV5-5 and TRBJ1-6; D is ambiguous. CDR3 size: 16 residues. CDR1 is SGHKS and CDR2 is YYEKEE in the germline V gene (reference sequence). Deletions cut 0 bases from V and 0 bases from J, with 7 bases between. The CDR3 protein is CASSLAWDSYNSPLHF. In DNA form, the CDR3 reads TGTGCCAGCAGCTTGGCTTGGGACTCCTATAATTCACCCCTCCACTTT. The whole variable domain, filled in from reference TRBV5-5 and TRBJ1-6, reads DAGVTQSPTHLIKTRGQQVTLRCSPISGHKSVSWYQQVLGQGPQFIFQYYEKEERGRGNFPDRFSARQFPNYSSELNVNALLLGDSALYLCASSLAWDSYNSPLHFGNGTRLTVT.

This rearrangement joins TRBV6-5 to TRBJ1-2; D remains unclear. Germline CDR1 MNHEY, CDR2 SVGAGI. This CDR3 has 13 residues. V shed 6 bases and J shed 3 bases, with 11 bases lying between them. The CDR3 DNA sequence: TGTGCCAGCAGCCGGCAGGAGGACTATGGCTACACCTTC. It yields the protein CASSRQEDYGYTF.

The rearrangement links TRBV19 to TRBJ2-7, with 7 bases that match TRBD2. The length of the CDR3 is 14 residues. CDR1 LNHDA and CDR2 SQIVND come from the germline V gene (reference sequence). Trimming took 5 bases from V and 2 from J; bases not matched to a gene: 6. The CDR3 DNA reads TGTGCCAGTAGTCCGGGGGGTTCGACCTACGAGCAGTACTTC. This encodes CASSPGGSTYEQYF.

The chain uses TRBV9 and TRBJ2-2; D not resolved. In germline, CDR1 is SGDLS, CDR2 YYNGEE. V was shortened by 0 bases and J by 1 base, with 7 bases between the two germline ends. The CDR3 extends over 15 amino acids. CDR3: CASSVAAQNTGELFF. In DNA form, the CDR3 reads TGTGCCAGCAGCGTAGCTGCCCAGAACACCGGGGAGCTGTTTTTT.

V usage is TRBV5-1 and J usage is TRBJ1-1; D is uncertain. V was trimmed by 0 bases and J by 5 bases, leaving 11 bases between them. Germline V gives CDR1 SGHRS, CDR2 YFSETQ. The CDR3 is 14 residues long. The CDR3 DNA sequence: TGCGCCAGCAGCTTGGGCGGGGAAGTAACTGAAGCTTTCTTT. Translation gives CASSLGGEVTEAFF.

The gene calls are TRBV4-1 and TRBJ1-1; D may be TRBD1 (5 bases). CDR1 MGHRA and CDR2 YSYEKL come from the germline V gene. The length of the CDR3 is 14 residues. With 5 bases removed from V and 2 bases from J, the gap between germline ends came to 12 bases. CDR3 sequence reads: CASSAGSRNTEAFF. The CDR3 DNA reads TGCGCCAGCAGCGCAGGGTCCAGAAACACTGAAGCTTTCTTT.

This clone is a singleton in its sample. The V and J genes are TRBV28 and TRBJ2-5, with 10 nucleotides matching TRBD2. Gene TRBJ2-7 matches the end of the DNA better, so the J call may be wrong. The CDR3 extends over 15 amino acids. Germline V lookup: CDR1 MDHEN, CDR2 SYDVKM. The CDR3 protein is CASRETSGLPYEQYF. CDR3 DNA sequence: TGTGCCAGCAGGGAGACTAGCGGGTTACCCTACGAGCAGTACTTC.

This chain joins TRBV7-3 and TRBJ2-7; 11 nucleotides line up with TRBD2. Germline-derived CDR1 and CDR2 are SGHTA and FQGTGA. This CDR3 has 15 amino acids. Losses at the gene ends were 5 bases for V and 2 bases for J; bases not matched to a gene: 5. CDR3 protein: CASSTSSGRPYEQYF. DNA for the CDR3: TGTGCCAGCAGCACCTCTAGCGGGAGGCCCTACGAGCAGTACTTC.

This sequence joins TRBV9 and TRBJ1-2; D not certain. V gave up 3 bases and J gave up 4 bases, with 13 bases separating them. In germline, CDR1 is SGDLS, CDR2 YYNGEE. The CDR3 is 14 amino acids. CDR3 residues: CASSADSRGYGYTF. The CDR3 bases are TGTGCCAGCAGCGCGGACTCTCGGGGCTATGGCTACACCTTC.

This chain joins TRBV18 and TRBJ1-4; 7 bases map to TRBD1. Per the germline V gene, CDR1 is KGHSH and CDR2 is LQKENI. CDR3 length equals 16 residues. V trimming: 6 bases; J trimming: 8 bases; junction bases outside the gene matches: 15. In DNA form, the CDR3 reads TGTGCCAGCTCCCTGGGACAGATAGGCGTAGCGGAAAAACTGTTTTTT. Its protein is CASSLGQIGVAEKLFF.

The rearrangement joins TRBV5-4 to TRBJ2-7; either TRBD1 or TRBD2 may fit D (7 bases each). The V end was cut by 2 bases, the J end by 0 bases, with 15 bases between. The CDR3 runs 16 residues. Germline V gene lookup returns CDR1 SGHNT and CDR2 YYREEE (reference sequence). The CDR3 bases are TGTGCCAGCAGCTTTCAGGGGGAGGGTGCCTCCTACGAGCAGTACTTC. It codes for CASSFQGEGASYEQYF.

This clone was seen a handful of times. A read error may account for a junction end that differs from germline. The chain uses TRBV11-2 and TRBJ2-7, with 7 bases matching TRBD1. This CDR3 comprises 15 residues. Per germline, CDR1 SGHAT and CDR2 FQNNGV. In DNA form, the CDR3 reads TGTGCCAGCAGCTTAAGGAGAGGGGGCTCCAACGAGCAGTACTTC. Protein product: CASSLRRGGSNEQYF.

This chain links TRBV5-4 with TRBJ2-1; 7 bases match TRBD2. Germline V CDR1 and CDR2: SGHNT, YYREEE (reference sequence). The CDR3 covers 17 residues. Germline trimming cut 4 bases from V and 3 bases from J; bases unmatched to any gene: 13. The CDR3 protein is CASSPAGGAGVYNEQFF. CDR3 sequence (DNA): TGTGCCAGCAGCCCCGCCGGGGGTGCGGGAGTCTACAATGAGCAGTTCTTC.

This clone was detected once. The chain uses TRBV9 and TRBJ2-5; D is unresolved. The CDR3 contains 13 residues. The germline gives CDR1 SGDLS, CDR2 YYNGEE. The V gene lost 4 bases and the J gene lost 4 bases, with 11 bases spanning the gap. CDR3 loop: CASSPDIGETQYF. The DNA of the CDR3 is TGTGCCAGCAGCCCCGACATTGGAGAGACCCAGTACTTC.

J is TRBJ2-3 and V is TRBV6-5; a weak D match, TRBD1 (6 bases). Trimming took off 6 bases at V and 0 bases at J, with 10 bases between the two ends. Germline assignment: CDR1 MNHEY and CDR2 SVGAGI. The CDR3 is 14 residues long. The DNA of the CDR3 is TGTGCCAGCAGAACAGGGTTGAGCACAGATACGCAGTATTTT. Its protein is CASRTGLSTDTQYF.

The V gene is TRBV11-2, the J gene TRBJ2-5, with a possible D match to TRBD1 (5 bases). Trimming stripped 0 bases from V and 5 bases from J, with 16 bases between. CDR1 and CDR2 (germline): SGHAT, FQNNGV. There are 16 residues in the CDR3. DNA for the CDR3: TGTGCCAGCAGCTTAGATCTCGGCAGGGCAGGCGAGACCCAGTACTTC. It translates to CASSLDLGRAGETQYF.

The rearrangement links TRBV5-1 to TRBJ1-1; the D gene is possibly TRBD1 (6 bases). Between the trimmed V and J ends, which lost 2 bases and 8 bases, there was a span of 16 bases. Germline values: CDR1 SGHRS, CDR2 YFSETQ. The CDR3 totals 14 residues. The CDR3 DNA reads as TGCGCCAGCAGCTTTTCGGCAGGGGCGCCCGAAGCTTTCTTT. Protein: CASSFSAGAPEAFF.

This clone was seen once. The gene calls are TRBV5-1 and TRBJ2-3, with 8 bases lining up with TRBD2. Germline CDR1 is SGHRS and CDR2 is YFSETQ. This CDR3 contains 15 residues. V lost 4 bases and J lost 6; bases outside the gene matches: 10. CDR3 sequence: CASSLDSGDLDTQYF. The CDR3 nucleotides read TGCGCCAGCAGCCTTGATAGCGGGGACCTGGATACGCAGTATTTT.

This chain connects TRBV12-5 to TRBJ2-1; D perhaps matches TRBD1 (5 bases). Germline V gene sequence: CDR1 LGHNT, CDR2 FRNRAP. The CDR3 covers 13 residues. Trimming stripped 1 base from V and 8 bases from J, with 9 bases between. DNA of the CDR3: TGTGCTAGTGGTTTGGGCAGGGTTGATGAGCAGTTCTTC. Its protein product is CASGLGRVDEQFF.